This T cell receptor (beta chain) was sequenced for a study of technical replicates of blood from several donors (TCRdb year 2017). The CDR3 numbers 15 residues from cysteine through phenylalanine. Only the CDR3 DNA stays, 45 bases, in frame from base 1. The germline V gene (reference sequence) specifies LNHDA as CDR1 and SQIVND as CDR2. Trimming accounts for 7 bases at V and 1 base at J, while the number of junction bases matched to no gene is 10. For this clone: Its antigen is currently not known. Base qualities are missing; no much larger clone stands one base away.

Libraries came from the immunoSEQ multiplex PCR assay. TCRdb's version of the immuneACCESS table is confined to in-frame rearrangements and falls short of the full clone set. An unresolved V gene accounts for under half of the shortfall where checked; the remainder is of unknown origin. The sample table holds 80,000 to 95,000 clones, of which roughly 96% were seen once. Clones ranked in the top ten supply approximately 0.3% of the sample. This sequence originates from a human donor in good health. Material for sequencing was T cells isolated from PBMCs. In this chain, TRBV19 is recombined with TRBJ2-7, and TRBD1 aligns with 7 junction nucleotides. The CDR3 protein sequence reads: CASTRDSGTSYEQYF. Read as DNA, the sequence is TGTGCCAGTACTCGGGACAGTGGGACATCCTACGAGCAGTACTTC.